This TCR beta chain was captured by sequencing in a study of blood T cell repertoires in COVID-19. Looking at the study overall: Acute and convalescent COVID-19 samples came from the United States, Italy and Spain. PBMCs, B-cell-depleted T cells, or T cells were the source of the cDNA or gDNA that made up the material.

One Seattle source followed patients from active infection through their disease course. The table lists this clone with a few counts. Original processing methods: Scientists estimated how many nucleated cells there were by amplifying reference gene primers. Sequenced by immunoSEQ multiplex PCR; TCRdb stores in-frame clones only, minus some. V and J calls plus clone size are reproduced from that table; the DNA served to infer D and trimming. In the table there are 150,000 to 200,000 clones, 75% to 85% of which are singletons. The CDR3 length is 16 residues. Germline CDR1 is GTSNPN and CDR2 is SVGIG (reference sequence). Trimming cost V 0 bases and J 3 bases; bases outside gene matches: 11.

The sequencing sample was made of peripheral blood. The chain recombines TRBV30 with TRBJ2-7, with TRBD2 matching over 7 bases. The receptor comes from a woman in her thirties or forties with COVID-19, enrolled during active disease. CDR3: CAWSVSIGGGLYEQYF. The CDR3 DNA follows: TGTGCCTGGAGTGTTTCCATTGGGGGAGGGCTCTACGAGCAGTACTTC.